The T cell receptor beta chain described here comes from a study of cytomegalovirus exposure and HLA in healthy donors. Study-wide context: T cells numbering around 170 million yielded approximately 100 million unique TCR beta sequences in an earlier analysis.

V shed 6 bases and J 4 bases; nucleotides not matched to a gene: 10. The CDR3 runs to 17 residues. Germline CDR1 reads SNHLY; CDR2 reads FYNNEI. In the PCR, 60 Vbeta and 13 Jbeta primers were used. Clones were read by immunoSEQ multiplex PCR, and TCRdb kept only the in-frame ones, dropping some. Here the sample spans approximately 140,000 clones, around 76% being singletons. Study-level findings and limits: In an earlier analysis, most TCR beta V segments were productive about 90% or about 30% of the time.

Regarding this clone: What it recognizes is unknown.

The receptor's source is a male donor in good health and CMV-seronegative. Sequenced material: PBMCs. The chain employs TRBV2 and TRBJ2-6, with 9 bases identical to TRBD1. The CDR3 region has the DNA TGTGCCAGCAGCGATGGGACAGGGACTGGCGGGGCCAACGTCCTGACTTTC. Its translation: CASSDGTGTGGANVLTF.